This T cell receptor beta chain was identified in a study of tumor-infiltrating lymphocytes in primary liver carcinoma. DNA and RNA were both co-extracted from around 20-30 mg of bulk tissue that had not been sorted. Each of the tumor samples contained in excess of 80% viable tumor cells. A remark on this clonotype: The junction differs from germline at one of its ends, possibly a read error.

The researchers produced TCR beta cDNA from approximately 460 ng total RNA with a constant-region primer. Employing slightly modified ARM-PCR, three nested multiplex PCR rounds were run, and these gave rise to the TCR beta libraries. TCRdb re-called the multiplex PCR reads through MiXCR, storing one row per CDR3 protein. The table has about 110,000 distinct CDR3 sequences, 82% seen once. The sequenced sample was liver tumor tissue from sampling region 3. Subset denoted: tumor region T3, left-lateral pole. The sequence was collected from a man in his forties or fifties with primary liver carcinoma and hepatitis B virus infection.

CDR3 in DNA: TGTGCCAGTAGTTTCCTGATTGAGGCGTGGGTTCTGGCGGGAGAAAGGGTCGATGAGCAGTTCTTC. Protein: CASSFLIEAWVLAGERVDEQFF. The J gene is TRBJ2-1, the V gene TRBV6-2 or TRBV6-3; 7 nucleotides agree with TRBD2. The CDR3 has 22 residues. From germline, CDR1 is MNHEY and CDR2 SVGEGT.